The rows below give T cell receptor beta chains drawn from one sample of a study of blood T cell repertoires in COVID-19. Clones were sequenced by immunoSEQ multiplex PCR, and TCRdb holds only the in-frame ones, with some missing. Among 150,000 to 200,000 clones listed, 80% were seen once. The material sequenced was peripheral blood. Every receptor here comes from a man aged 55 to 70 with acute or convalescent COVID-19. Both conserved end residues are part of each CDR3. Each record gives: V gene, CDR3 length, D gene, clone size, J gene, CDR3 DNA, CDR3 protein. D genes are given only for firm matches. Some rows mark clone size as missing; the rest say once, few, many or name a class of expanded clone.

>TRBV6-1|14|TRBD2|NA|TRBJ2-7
TGTGCCAGCAGAGAAGCGGGAGTTAGGGCCGAGCAGTACTTC
CASREAGVRAEQYF
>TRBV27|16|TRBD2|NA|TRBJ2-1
TGTGCCAGCAGTACCGGGGCTAGCGGGGGGTACAATGAGCAGTTCTTC
CASSTGASGGYNEQFF
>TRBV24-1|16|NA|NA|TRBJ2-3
TGTGCCACCAGTGATCTCCAGGGTAGGGGCACAGATACGCAGTATTTT
CATSDLQGRGTDTQYF
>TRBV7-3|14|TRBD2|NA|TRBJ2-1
TGTGCCAGCAGCCCTACTGGGACTAGCGGCTCGATGGTCTTC
CASSPTGTSGSMVF
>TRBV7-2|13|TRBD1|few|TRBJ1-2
TGTGCCAGCAGCTCAGGACAGGGCTATGGCTACACCTTC
CASSSGQGYGYTF
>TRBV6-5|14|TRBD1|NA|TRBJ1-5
TGTGCCAGCAGTCCGGGACAGGGTTTTCAGCCCCAGCATTTT
CASSPGQGFQPQHF
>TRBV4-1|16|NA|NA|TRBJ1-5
TGCGCCAGCAGCCAAGTCTCGGCAGGTATCAATCAGCCCCAGCATTTT
CASSQVSAGINQPQHF
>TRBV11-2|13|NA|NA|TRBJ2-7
TGTGCCAGCAGCTTTGGGAGCTCCTACGAGCAGTACTTC
CASSFGSSYEQYF
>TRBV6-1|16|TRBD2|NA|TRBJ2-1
TGTGCCAGCAGAGAATGGGGACTAGCGACCTACAATGAGCAGTTCTTC
CASREWGLATYNEQFF
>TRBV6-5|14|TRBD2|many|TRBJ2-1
TGTGCCAGCAGTCTAGTCAGCGGGAGGAATGAGCAGTTCTTC
CASSLVSGRNEQFF
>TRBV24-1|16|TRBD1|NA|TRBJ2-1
TGTGCCACCAGTGATCCGGGACAGGGTACCTACAATGAGCAGTTCTTC
CATSDPGQGTYNEQFF
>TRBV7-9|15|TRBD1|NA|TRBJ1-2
TGTGCCAGCAGCCTCCCCGGACAGGGGGTCTATGGCTACACCTTC
CASSLPGQGVYGYTF
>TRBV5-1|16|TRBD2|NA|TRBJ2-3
TGCGCCAGCAGCTCCGCGACTAGCGGGGGCACAGATACGCAGTATTTT
CASSSATSGGTDTQYF
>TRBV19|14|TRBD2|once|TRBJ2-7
TGTGCCAGTAGTAGTCGCCTAGCGGGAGTCGAGCAGTACTTC
CASSSRLAGVEQYF
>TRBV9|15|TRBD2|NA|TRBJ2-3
TGTGCCAGCAGCCTCACGACTAGCAATCGGGAAACGCAGTATTTT
CASSLTTSNRETQYF
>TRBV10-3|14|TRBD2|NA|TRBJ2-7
TGTGCCATCAGTTGGACTAGCGGGGGCTACGAGCAGTACTTC
CAISWTSGGYEQYF
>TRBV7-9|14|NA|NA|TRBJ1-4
TGTGCCAGCAGTCCCGGGGAAAATAATGAAAAACTGTTTTTT
CASSPGENNEKLFF
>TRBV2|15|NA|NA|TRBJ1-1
TGTGCCAGCAGTGATAAGGGAGGAAAAAACACTGAAGCTTTCTTT
CASSDKGGKNTEAFF
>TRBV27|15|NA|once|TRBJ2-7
TGTGCCAGTTCCCGAATAGAGGACATCTCCTACGAGCAGTACTTC
CASSRIEDISYEQYF
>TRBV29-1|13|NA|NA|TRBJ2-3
TGCAGCGTTGTAACCCCCGGGAGCGCCACGCAGTATTTT
CSVVTPGSATQYF
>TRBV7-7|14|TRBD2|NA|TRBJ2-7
TGTGCCAGCAGCTTAGGGGAGGGAACCTACGAGCAGTACTTC
CASSLGEGTYEQYF
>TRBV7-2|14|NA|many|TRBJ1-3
TGTGCCAGCAGCTTAGGCGGGTCTGGAAACACCATATATTTT
CASSLGGSGNTIYF
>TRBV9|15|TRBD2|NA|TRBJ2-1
TGTGCCAGCAGCCCCCTAGCGGATCTTTACAATGAGCAGTTCTTC
CASSPLADLYNEQFF
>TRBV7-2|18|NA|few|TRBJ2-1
TGTGCCAGCAGCTCAACCGGGACAATCTATTTAACCTACAATGAGCAGTTCTTC
CASSSTGTIYLTYNEQFF
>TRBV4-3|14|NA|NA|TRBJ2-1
TGCGCCAGCAGCCAACTTGGGCTTTCGAATGAGCAGTTCTTC
CASSQLGLSNEQFF
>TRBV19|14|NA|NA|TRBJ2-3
TGTGCCAGTAGTGGGTACGGGGGATCAGATACGCAGTATTTT
CASSGYGGSDTQYF
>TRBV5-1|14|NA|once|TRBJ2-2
TGCGCCAGCAGCTCAATACTAGACACCGGGGAGCTGTTTTTT
CASSSILDTGELFF
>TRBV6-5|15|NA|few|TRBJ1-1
TGTGCCAGCAGTTATGGTGCGTCTTTGAACACTGAAGCTTTCTTT
CASSYGASLNTEAFF
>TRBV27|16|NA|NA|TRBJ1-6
TGTGCCAGCAGCTCAAGATTACAGGGTGGAAATTCACCCCTCCACTTT
CASSSRLQGGNSPLHF
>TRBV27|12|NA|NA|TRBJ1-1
TGTGCCAGCAGTACTGTGAACACTGAAGCTTTCTTT
CASSTVNTEAFF
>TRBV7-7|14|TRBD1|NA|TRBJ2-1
TGTGCCAGCAGCTTGGGAACAGGGGAGCGCGCGCAGTTCTTC
CASSLGTGERAQFF
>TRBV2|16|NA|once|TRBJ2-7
TGTGCCAGCAGTGATGGTTTGCAGGGGATATCCTACGAGCAGTACTTC
CASSDGLQGISYEQYF
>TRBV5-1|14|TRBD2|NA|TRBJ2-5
TGCGCCAGCAGCTCCGGGACTAGCACGGAGACCCAGTACTTC
CASSSGTSTETQYF
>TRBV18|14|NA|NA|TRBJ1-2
TGTGCCAGCTCACCACAGGGGCAGGGCTATGGCTACACCTTC
CASSPQGQGYGYTF
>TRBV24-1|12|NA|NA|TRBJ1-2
TGTGCCACCAGTGACGCAGGGAAGGGCTACACCTTC
CATSDAGKGYTF
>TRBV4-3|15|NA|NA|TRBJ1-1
TGCGCCAGCAGCAACAGGCGTGGGGCGAACACTGAAGCTTTCTTT
CASSNRRGANTEAFF
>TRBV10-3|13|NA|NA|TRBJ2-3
TGTGCCATCGGGGCTGACCTGTCGGATACGCAGTATTTT
CAIGADLSDTQYF
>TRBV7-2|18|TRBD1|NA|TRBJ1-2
TGTGCCAGCAGCTTACGGCGGCAGGGGGCGAAGGGGGACTATGGCTACACCTTC
CASSLRRQGAKGDYGYTF
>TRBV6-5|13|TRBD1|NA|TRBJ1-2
TGTGCCAGCAAACCGGGACAGTTGCCTGGCTACACCTTC
CASKPGQLPGYTF
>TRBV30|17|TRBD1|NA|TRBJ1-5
TGTGCCTGGAGTTGGAGGGGGACAGTCCGTAGCAATCAGCCCCAGCATTTT
CAWSWRGTVRSNQPQHF